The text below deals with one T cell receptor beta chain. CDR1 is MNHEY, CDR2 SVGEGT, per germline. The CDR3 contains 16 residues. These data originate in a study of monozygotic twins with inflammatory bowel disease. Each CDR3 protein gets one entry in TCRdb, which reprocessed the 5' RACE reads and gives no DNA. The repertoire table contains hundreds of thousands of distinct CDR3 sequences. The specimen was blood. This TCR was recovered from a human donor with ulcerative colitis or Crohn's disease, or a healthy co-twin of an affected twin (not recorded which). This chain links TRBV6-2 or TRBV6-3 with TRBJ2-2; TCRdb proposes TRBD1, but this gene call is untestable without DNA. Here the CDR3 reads CASKTMGQPNTGELFF.